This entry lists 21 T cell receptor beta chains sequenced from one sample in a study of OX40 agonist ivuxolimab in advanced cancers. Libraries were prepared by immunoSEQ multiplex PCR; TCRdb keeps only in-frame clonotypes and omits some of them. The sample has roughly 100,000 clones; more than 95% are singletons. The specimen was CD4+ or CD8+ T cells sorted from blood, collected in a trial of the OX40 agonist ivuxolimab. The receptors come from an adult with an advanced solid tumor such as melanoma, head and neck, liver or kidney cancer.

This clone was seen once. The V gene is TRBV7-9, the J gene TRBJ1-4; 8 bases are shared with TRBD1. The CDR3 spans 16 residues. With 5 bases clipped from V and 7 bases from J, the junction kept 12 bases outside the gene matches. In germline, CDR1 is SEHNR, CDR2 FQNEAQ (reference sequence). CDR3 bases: TGTGCCAGCAGCCCCCGGACAGGGAGGATAGGTGAAAAACTGTTTTTT. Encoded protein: CASSPRTGRIGEKLFF.

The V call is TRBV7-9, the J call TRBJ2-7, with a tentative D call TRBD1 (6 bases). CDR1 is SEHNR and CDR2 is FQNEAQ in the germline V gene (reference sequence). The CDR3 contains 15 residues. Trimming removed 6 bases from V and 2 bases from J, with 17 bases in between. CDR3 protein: CASSSLQGPPYEQYF. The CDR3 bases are TGTGCCAGCAGTTCTCTTCAGGGGCCTCCCTACGAGCAGTACTTC.

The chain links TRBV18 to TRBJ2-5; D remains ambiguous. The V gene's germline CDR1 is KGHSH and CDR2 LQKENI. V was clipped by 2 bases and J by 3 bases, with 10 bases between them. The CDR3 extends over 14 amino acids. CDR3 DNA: TGTGCCAGCTCACCAGCCCAGCCTAAAGAGACCCAGTACTTC. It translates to CASSPAQPKETQYF.

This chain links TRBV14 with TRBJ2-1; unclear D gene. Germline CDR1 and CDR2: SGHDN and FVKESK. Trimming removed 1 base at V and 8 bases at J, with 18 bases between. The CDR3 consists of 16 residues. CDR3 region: CASSQVLPQLADEQFF. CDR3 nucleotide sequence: TGTGCCAGCAGCCAAGTTTTACCCCAGTTGGCCGATGAGCAGTTCTTC.

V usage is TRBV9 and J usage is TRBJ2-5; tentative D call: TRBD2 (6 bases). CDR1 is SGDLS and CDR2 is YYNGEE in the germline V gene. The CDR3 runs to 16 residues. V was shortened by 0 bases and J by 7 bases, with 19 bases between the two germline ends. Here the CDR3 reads CASSVEGGAIEGTQYF. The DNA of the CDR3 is TGTGCCAGCAGCGTAGAGGGCGGGGCCATAGAGGGGACCCAGTACTTC.

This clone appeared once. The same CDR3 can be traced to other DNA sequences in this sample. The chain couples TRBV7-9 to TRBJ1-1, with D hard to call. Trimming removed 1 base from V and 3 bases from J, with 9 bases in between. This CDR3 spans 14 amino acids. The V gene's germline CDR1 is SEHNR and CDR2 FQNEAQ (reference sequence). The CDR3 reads CASSLVSGDTEAFF. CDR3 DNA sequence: TGTGCCAGCAGCTTAGTTTCCGGGGACACTGAAGCTTTCTTT.

CDR3 amino acids: CASSYPSAGELFF. The CDR3 DNA sequence: TGTGCCAGCAGCTACCCTAGCGCCGGGGAGCTGTTTTTT. This chain uses TRBV9 with TRBJ2-2, with D maybe TRBD2 (6 bases). This CDR3 contains 13 residues. The germline V gene encodes CDR1 SGDLS and CDR2 YYNGEE. The V end was cut by 4 bases, the J end by 6 bases, with 10 bases between.

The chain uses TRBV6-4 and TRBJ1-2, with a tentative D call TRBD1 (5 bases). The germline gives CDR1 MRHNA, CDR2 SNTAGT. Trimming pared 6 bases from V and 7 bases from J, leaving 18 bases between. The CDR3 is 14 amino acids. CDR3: CASRGDCESCGYTF. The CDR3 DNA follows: TGTGCCAGCAGGGGGGACTGCGAGTCCTGTGGCTACACCTTC.

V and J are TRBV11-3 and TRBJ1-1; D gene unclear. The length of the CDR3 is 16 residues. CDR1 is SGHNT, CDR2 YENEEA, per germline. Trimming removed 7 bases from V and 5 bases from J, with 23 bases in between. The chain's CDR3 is CASIPKRAEYVTEAFF. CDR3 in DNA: TGTGCCAGCATTCCCAAGCGGGCGGAGTACGTGACTGAAGCTTTCTTT.

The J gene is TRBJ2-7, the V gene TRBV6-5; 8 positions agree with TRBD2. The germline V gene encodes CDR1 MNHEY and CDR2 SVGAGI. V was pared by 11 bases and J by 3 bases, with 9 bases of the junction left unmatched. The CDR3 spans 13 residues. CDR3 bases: TGTGCCGCGGGGCCGGGGGGGTTCTACGAGCAGTACTTC. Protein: CAAGPGGFYEQYF.

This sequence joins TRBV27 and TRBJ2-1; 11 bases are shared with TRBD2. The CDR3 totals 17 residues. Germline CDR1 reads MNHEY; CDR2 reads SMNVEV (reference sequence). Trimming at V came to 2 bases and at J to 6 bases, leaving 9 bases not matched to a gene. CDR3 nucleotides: TGTGCCAGCAGTTTAAGTATCGGACTAGCGGGTTTCAATGAGCAGTTCTTC. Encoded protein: CASSLSIGLAGFNEQFF.

For the CDR3, the DNA is TGCGCCAGCAGCCCGACTGACAGGACCTACACTGAAGCTTTCTTT. Its protein is CASSPTDRTYTEAFF. The rearrangement joins TRBV4-3 to TRBJ1-1, with D possibly matching TRBD1 (6 bases). The CDR3 loop spans 15 amino acids. The germline V gene encodes CDR1 LGHNA and CDR2 YSLEER. The V gene lost 4 bases and the J gene lost 3 bases, with 15 bases spanning the gap.

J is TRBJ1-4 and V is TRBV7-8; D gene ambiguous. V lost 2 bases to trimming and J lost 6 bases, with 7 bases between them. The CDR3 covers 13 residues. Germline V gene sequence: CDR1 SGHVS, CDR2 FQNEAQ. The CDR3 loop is CASSLFGDEKLFF. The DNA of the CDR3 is TGTGCCAGCAGCTTATTCGGAGATGAAAAACTGTTTTTT.

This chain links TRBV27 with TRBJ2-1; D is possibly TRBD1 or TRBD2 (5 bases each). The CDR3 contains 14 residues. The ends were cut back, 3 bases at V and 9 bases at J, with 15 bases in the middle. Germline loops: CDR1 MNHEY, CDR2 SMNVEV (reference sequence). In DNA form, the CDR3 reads TGTGCCAGCAGTTTCGGGGCTGGCGTTCGTGAGCAGTTCTTC. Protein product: CASSFGAGVREQFF.

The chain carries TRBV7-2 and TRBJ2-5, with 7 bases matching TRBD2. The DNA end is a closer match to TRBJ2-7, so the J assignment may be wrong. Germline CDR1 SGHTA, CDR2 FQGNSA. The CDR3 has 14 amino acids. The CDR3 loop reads CASSLGAGSYEQYF. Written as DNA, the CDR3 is TGTGCCAGCAGCTTAGGAGCGGGATCCTACGAGCAGTACTTC.

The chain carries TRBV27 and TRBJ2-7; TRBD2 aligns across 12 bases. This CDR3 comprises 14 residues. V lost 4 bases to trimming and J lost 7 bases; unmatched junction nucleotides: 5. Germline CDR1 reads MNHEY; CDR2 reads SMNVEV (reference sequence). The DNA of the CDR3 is TGTGCCAGCAGTTCTAGCGGGAGGGTGGGAGAGCAGTACTTC. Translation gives CASSSSGRVGEQYF.

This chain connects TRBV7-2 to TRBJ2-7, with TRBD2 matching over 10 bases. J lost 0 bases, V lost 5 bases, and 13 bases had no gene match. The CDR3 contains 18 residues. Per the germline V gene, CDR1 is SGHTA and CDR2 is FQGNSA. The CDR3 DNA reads TGTGCCAGCAGCCTCCTAGCGGGAGACTCGCTGTTCTCCTACGAGCAGTACTTC. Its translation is CASSLLAGDSLFSYEQYF.

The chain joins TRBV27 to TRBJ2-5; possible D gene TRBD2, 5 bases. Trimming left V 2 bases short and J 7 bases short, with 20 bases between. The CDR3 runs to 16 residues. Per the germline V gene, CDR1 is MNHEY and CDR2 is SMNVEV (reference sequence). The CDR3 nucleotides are TGTGCCAGCAGTTTAAACGGACTGGAGAGGCTTGTGACCCAGTACTTC. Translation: CASSLNGLERLVTQYF.

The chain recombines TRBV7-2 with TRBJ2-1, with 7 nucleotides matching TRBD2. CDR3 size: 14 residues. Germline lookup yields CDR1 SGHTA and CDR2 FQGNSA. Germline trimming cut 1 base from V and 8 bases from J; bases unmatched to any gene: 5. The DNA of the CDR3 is TGTGCCAGCAGCTTAGGACTAGCAGGTTATGAGCAGTTCTTC. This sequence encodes CASSLGLAGYEQFF.

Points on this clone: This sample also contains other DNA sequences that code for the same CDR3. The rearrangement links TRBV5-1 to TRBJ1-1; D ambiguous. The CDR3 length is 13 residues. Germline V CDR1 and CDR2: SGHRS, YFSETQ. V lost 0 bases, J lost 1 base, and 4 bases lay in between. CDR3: CASSLEGNTEAFF. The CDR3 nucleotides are TGCGCCAGCAGCTTGGAAGGGAACACTGAAGCTTTCTTT.

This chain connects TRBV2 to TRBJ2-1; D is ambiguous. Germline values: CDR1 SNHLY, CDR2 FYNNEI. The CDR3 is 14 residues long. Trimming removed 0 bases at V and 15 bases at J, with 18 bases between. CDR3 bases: TGTGCCAGCAGTGAAGCGCTTAACGAAAGAGTCCGGTTCTTC. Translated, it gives CASSEALNERVRFF.